This T cell receptor beta chain was documented in a study of T-cell memory formation after mild COVID-19. A 5'RACE reaction primed in the constant segment made cDNA libraries of TCR alpha and TCR beta, and these carried sample barcodes and UMIs. TCRdb re-called the 5' RACE reads with MiXCR, one entry per CDR3 protein. Of under 650,000 distinct CDR3 sequences in the sample, over 15% are singletons; the top ten hold around 11%. CDR3 length: 14 residues. The V end lost 2 bases, the J end lost 2 bases, and 10 bases lay between the germline ends. From germline, CDR1 is SGHVS and CDR2 FNYEAQ. Study-wide results and caveats: Within pre-infection memory, some responding clones were found, suggesting cross-reactive memory joined.

Concerning this clonotype itself: The antigen is unknown.

The J gene is TRBJ2-7, the V gene TRBV7-6; D gene unclear. This receptor was obtained from an adult woman who had mild COVID-19 (a few samples of this study predate the infection). Cell type and time point are not known. The sequenced sample consisted of PBMCs or a T cell subset sorted from them (not recorded which). CDR3 bases: TGTGCCAGCAGCTTAAGTGCGACCCCCTACGAGCAGTACTTC. Its protein product is CASSLSATPYEQYF.